Included here is one TCR beta chain sequence, with context. What it recognizes is unknown. The study ran its PCR with 60 Vbeta and 13 Jbeta primers. The method was immunoSEQ multiplex PCR; TCRdb's version includes in-frame clones alone and lacks a portion of them. Counted here are around 100,000 clones, roughly four fifths occurring once; the ten biggest clones make up around 2.7%. The CDR3 consists of 16 residues. CDR1 and CDR2 (germline): LNHNV, YYDKDF (reference sequence). V lost 0 bases and J 6 bases, leaving 16 bases between the germline ends. This record comes from a study of cytomegalovirus exposure and HLA in healthy donors. Study-wide points: Presence/absence analyses assumed roughly uniform sequencing depth across donors, which may not hold.

The chain has TRBV15 and TRBJ2-3; TRBD1 is a possible D gene (6 bases). This TCR derives from a woman aged 18-30 years in good health and CMV-seronegative. Material: PBMCs. The CDR3 loop reads CATSREQPQTGDTQYF. The CDR3 DNA follows: TGTGCCACCAGCAGAGAACAGCCTCAAACAGGGGATACGCAGTATTTT.